This TCR beta chain was sequenced for a study of T cells in localized non-small cell lung cancer. Study-wide findings and caveats: Clonality peaked in uninvolved adjacent lung rather than tumor.

The repertoire was sequenced with immunoSEQ multiplex PCR; TCRdb's copy has only in-frame clones and lacks some. Here the sample spans around 91,000 clones, about nine tenths being singletons. The CDR3 extends over 15 amino acids. Trimming cost V 4 bases and J 1 base, with 9 bases left between them. Germline V gene lookup returns CDR1 SGHRS and CDR2 YFSETQ. To note about this clone: Its cognate antigen is unknown.

J is TRBJ2-6 and V is TRBV5-1; no firm D call. The origin of this receptor is a man aged 35-69 years with stage I squamous cell lung carcinoma. The specimen was peripheral blood, collected before any cancer treatment. The CDR3: CASSTGPSGANVLTF. CDR3 in DNA: TGCGCCAGCAGCACCGGTCCTTCTGGGGCCAACGTCCTGACTTTC. Complete variable domain (other parts from reference TRBV5-1 and TRBJ2-6): KAGVTQTPRYLIKTRGQQVTLSCSPISGHRSVSWYQQTPGQGLQFLFEYFSETQRNKGNFPGRFSGRQFSNSRSEMNVSTLELGDSALYLCASSTGPSGANVLTFGAGSRLTVL.